Below are 24 T cell receptor beta chains sequenced from a single sample in a study of T cell changes during pregnancy in multiple sclerosis. Profiled with immunoSEQ multiplex PCR; TCRdb holds only in-frame clones, not every one. The top ten clones hold around 0.2% of a sample with some 87,000 clones, roughly 92% of them seen once. This material consisted of CD4+ T cells from peripheral blood mononuclear cells, taken before pregnancy. The source of these receptors is a female donor with multiple sclerosis, enrolled in a pregnancy study.

The gene calls are TRBV4-2 and TRBJ2-5; 7 nucleotides agree with TRBD2. CDR1 and CDR2 (germline): LGHNA, YNFKEQ. V shed 0 bases and J 5 bases; nucleotides not matched to a gene: 18. The CDR3 is made up of 19 amino acids. CDR3 nucleotides: TGTGCCAGCAGCCAAGAGGGGTGTCTTCTAGCGGCTTTGTCCGAGACCCAGTACTTC. Translation: CASSQEGCLLAALSETQYF.

The chain links TRBV6-1 to TRBJ2-7; TRBD1 might be the D (6 bases). V was pared by 6 bases and J by 2 bases, with 14 bases between. The germline V gene has CDR1 MNHNS and CDR2 SASEGT. This CDR3 has 14 residues. Here the CDR3 DNA reads TGTGCCAGCAGGCACCGACAGGCCACCTACGAGCAGTACTTC. It is translated as CASRHRQATYEQYF.

This clone was counted a single time. The chain uses TRBV10-3 and TRBJ2-7, with D possibly matching TRBD2 (6 bases). CDR3 length equals 15 residues. Trimming stripped 5 bases from V and 2 bases from J, with 16 bases between. Germline assignment: CDR1 ENHRY and CDR2 SYGVKD. The chain's CDR3 is CAISMAAGTAYEQYF. The CDR3 DNA is TGTGCCATCAGTATGGCGGCGGGGACCGCCTACGAGCAGTACTTC.

The chain recombines TRBV18 with TRBJ2-3; 12 bases match TRBD2. The CDR3 covers 15 residues. After removal of 6 bases from V and 4 bases from J, the junction contained 5 bases not matched to a gene. The germline gives CDR1 KGHSH, CDR2 LQKENI. The CDR3 sequence is CASSLTSGSADTQYF. Written as DNA, the CDR3 is TGTGCCAGCTCCCTGACTAGCGGGAGCGCAGATACGCAGTATTTT.

The genes are TRBV19 and TRBJ1-5; a weak D match, TRBD1 (6 bases). CDR1 is LNHDA, CDR2 SQIVND, per germline (reference sequence). Trimming left V 3 bases short and J 1 base short, with 19 bases between. The CDR3 runs to 18 residues. The CDR3 coding sequence is TGTGCCAGTAGTATTATACGACAGGTACCATCGAGCAATCAGCCCCAGCATTTT. Protein sequence: CASSIIRQVPSSNQPQHF. Full variable domain (rest looked up from reference TRBV19 and TRBJ1-5): DGGITQSPKYLFRKEGQNVTLSCEQNLNHDAMYWYRQDPGQGLRLIYYSQIVNDFQKGDIAEGYSVSREKKESFPLTVTSAQKNPTAFYLCASSIIRQVPSSNQPQHFGDGTRLSIL.

The gene calls are TRBV9 and TRBJ1-1; weak D call: TRBD1 (6 bases). The CDR3 length is 13 residues. CDR1 SGDLS and CDR2 YYNGEE come from the germline V gene. The germline V and J ends were trimmed by 0 bases and 6 bases, with 9 bases remaining between them. CDR3 loop: CASSVAGGAEAFF. For the CDR3, the DNA is TGTGCCAGCAGCGTAGCTGGGGGCGCTGAAGCTTTCTTT. Full variable domain (missing parts from reference TRBV9 and TRBJ1-1): DSGVTQTPKHLITATGQRVTLRCSPRSGDLSVYWYQQSLDQGLQFLIQYYNGEERAKGNILERFSAQQFPDLHSELNLSSLELGDSALYFCASSVAGGAEAFFGQGTRLTVV.

This chain uses TRBV18 with TRBJ2-1; 9 bases align to TRBD2. With V trimmed by 6 bases and J by 2 bases, 14 bases remained unmatched. The CDR3 is made up of 18 amino acids. In germline, CDR1 is KGHSH, CDR2 LQKENI. The CDR3 DNA sequence: TGTGCCAGCTCGAAATCCGAGGTAGCGGGAGTTACCTACAATGAGCAGTTCTTC. Its protein product is CASSKSEVAGVTYNEQFF.

The CDR3, as DNA: TGTGCCAGCAGCTTATGGGGCAGGGCTAGGACTGAAGCTTTCTTT. Residues: CASSLWGRARTEAFF. The chain carries TRBV7-3 and TRBJ1-1, with D perhaps TRBD1 (5 bases). This CDR3 has 15 residues. Germline CDR1 SGHTA, CDR2 FQGTGA. Trimming removed 2 bases at V and 5 bases at J, with 15 bases between.

The genes are TRBV28 and TRBJ1-1; 9 nucleotides align to TRBD1. The CDR3 has 14 residues. In germline, CDR1 is MDHEN, CDR2 SYDVKM. V dropped 7 bases and J dropped 2; count of bases not matched to a gene: 5. The CDR3 sequence: CASIRQGGNTEAFF. The CDR3 DNA follows: TGTGCCAGCATCCGACAGGGGGGCAACACTGAAGCTTTCTTT.

This sequence joins TRBV5-1 and TRBJ2-7; 9 nucleotides match TRBD1. Germline CDR1 reads SGHRS; CDR2 reads YFSETQ. This CDR3 has 13 amino acids. With V trimmed by 4 bases and J by 2 bases, 1 base remained unmatched. This chain's CDR3 is CASSGTGPYEQYF. The CDR3, as DNA: TGCGCCAGCAGCGGGACAGGGCCCTACGAGCAGTACTTC.

The chain recombines TRBV18 with TRBJ2-1; TRBD2 matches 9 bases. Looked up from germline, CDR1 is KGHSH and CDR2 is LQKENI. This CDR3 spans 15 amino acids. V shed 6 bases and J 5 bases; nucleotides not matched to a gene: 8. The CDR3 loop reads CASSRSGGTNNEQFF. The CDR3 DNA follows: TGTGCCAGCTCCCGCAGCGGGGGGACTAACAATGAGCAGTTCTTC.

The chain is built from TRBV30 and TRBJ1-2; D may be TRBD1 (5 bases). The V gene lost 4 bases and the J gene lost 6 bases, with 15 bases spanning the gap. Looked up from germline, CDR1 is GTSNPN and CDR2 is SVGIG (reference sequence). This CDR3 region has 13 residues. The CDR3 sequence is CAWKQGGVDGYTF. For the CDR3, the DNA is TGTGCCTGGAAGCAGGGAGGAGTGGATGGCTACACCTTC.

The V and J genes are TRBV11-2 and TRBJ2-7, with a possible D match to TRBD1 (5 bases). The ends were cut back, 3 bases at V and 4 bases at J, with 16 bases in the middle. Germline CDR1 SGHAT, CDR2 FQNNGV. The CDR3 spans 15 residues. CDR3 bases: TGTGCCAGCAGCTTGACAGCCGCTAGTCAGTACGAGCAGTACTTC. Protein product: CASSLTAASQYEQYF.

The genes are TRBV6-1 and TRBJ1-5; D call uncertain. V gave up 2 bases and J gave up 1 base, with 9 bases separating them. The CDR3 totals 15 residues. CDR1 is MNHNS, CDR2 SASEGT, per germline. CDR3 region: CASSESRGSNQPQHF. Here the CDR3 DNA reads TGTGCCAGCAGTGAATCGCGGGGAAGCAATCAGCCCCAGCATTTT.

This rearrangement joins TRBV25-1 to TRBJ2-3; 9 nucleotides match TRBD1. Trimming cost V 8 bases and J 4 bases; bases outside gene matches: 13. CDR3 length equals 16 residues. The germline gives CDR1 MGHDK, CDR2 SYGVNS. CDR3 region: CASSPWGQGYPDTQYF. Here the CDR3 DNA reads TGTGCCAGCTCCCCGTGGGGACAGGGTTATCCAGATACGCAGTATTTT. Combining the CDR3 with reference TRBV25-1 and TRBJ2-3 gives the whole variable domain EADIYQTPRYLVIGTGKKITLECSQTMGHDKMYWYQQDPGMELHLIHYSYGVNSTEKGDLSSESTVSRIRTEHFPLTLESARPSHTSQYLCASSPWGQGYPDTQYFGPGTRLTVL.

The gene calls are TRBV5-4 and TRBJ1-1; 7 bases are shared with TRBD1. This CDR3 region has 13 residues. V gave up 4 bases and J gave up 5 bases; unmatched junction bases: 5. Per germline, CDR1 SGHNT and CDR2 YYREEE (reference sequence). The CDR3 region is CASSTDRRTEAFF. CDR3 nucleotides: TGTGCCAGCAGCACGGACAGGAGGACTGAAGCTTTCTTT.

The chain joins TRBV19 to TRBJ2-1; 8 positions match TRBD1. There are 16 residues in the CDR3. The J segment lost 6 bases and the V segment lost 6 bases, leaving 13 bases of the junction unmatched. Germline V gives CDR1 LNHDA, CDR2 SQIVND (reference sequence). DNA for the CDR3: TGTGCCAGTAGGACTAGACCCGAGACAGGGGTCAATGAGCAGTTCTTC. It is translated as CASRTRPETGVNEQFF.

The chain links TRBV27 to TRBJ2-5; 8 nucleotides match TRBD1. CDR3 length equals 15 residues. The trim removed 5 bases at V and 4 bases at J, leaving 9 bases unmatched. Germline CDR1 is MNHEY and CDR2 is SMNVEV (reference sequence). The CDR3 here is CASSLRQGIGETQYF. The CDR3 nucleotides read TGTGCCAGCAGTCTACGACAGGGGATAGGAGAGACCCAGTACTTC.

V and J are TRBV10-3 and TRBJ1-3, with D hard to call. Deletions cut 11 bases from V and 4 bases from J, with 15 bases between. This CDR3 contains 13 residues. Germline V gives CDR1 ENHRY, CDR2 SYGVKD. CDR3 sequence (DNA): TGTGCCGGCACCGGTGGGCTCGGAAACACCATATATTTT. It encodes CAGTGGLGNTIYF.

The chain combines TRBV18 with TRBJ1-4; D is perhaps TRBD1 (6 bases). The germline CDR1 and CDR2 sequences are KGHSH and LQKENI. The CDR3 is made up of 14 amino acids. The V end lost 2 bases, the J end lost 6 bases, and 10 bases lay between the germline ends. CDR3: CASSPIRGDEKLFF. In DNA, the CDR3 is TGTGCCAGCTCACCAATCAGGGGCGATGAAAAACTGTTTTTT.

This CDR3 is CASSLDGSSGQRTFF. The CDR3, as DNA: TGCGCCAGCAGCTTGGACGGATCCAGCGGACAGAGGACTTTCTTT. V and J are TRBV5-1 and TRBJ1-1, with a tentative D call TRBD1 (6 bases). The V gene's germline CDR1 is SGHRS and CDR2 YFSETQ. Trimming took off 0 bases at V and 12 bases at J, with 21 bases between the two ends. CDR3 length: 15 amino acids. Full variable domain (outside the CDR3, taken from reference TRBV5-1 and TRBJ1-1): KAGVTQTPRYLIKTRGQQVTLSCSPISGHRSVSWYQQTPGQGLQFLFEYFSETQRNKGNFPGRFSGRQFSNSRSEMNVSTLELGDSALYLCASSLDGSSGQRTFFGQGTRLTVV.

This clone was found a few times. The rearrangement uses TRBV7-2 and TRBJ2-1, with 7 bases matching TRBD2. J lost 5 bases, V lost 5 bases, and 9 bases had no gene match. CDR1 is SGHTA and CDR2 is FQGNSA in the germline V gene. The CDR3 covers 15 residues. CDR3 nucleotide sequence: TGTGCCAGCAGCACCCGACTAGCACGGGACAATGAGCAGTTCTTC. It is translated as CASSTRLARDNEQFF.

The CDR3 region has the DNA TGCGCCAGCAGGATTTCGGGTCCCGCGGGGGGCTACACCTTC. Protein: CASRISGPAGGYTF. The V and J genes are TRBV4-1 and TRBJ1-2, with no clear D. V was cut by 6 bases and J by 8 bases, with 19 bases left in between. This CDR3 comprises 14 residues. Per the germline V gene, CDR1 is MGHRA and CDR2 is YSYEKL.

V and J are TRBV19 and TRBJ2-2; a possible D gene is TRBD1 (6 bases). This CDR3 region has 15 residues. CDR1 is LNHDA, CDR2 SQIVND, per germline (reference sequence). Trimming took 6 bases from V and 5 from J, leaving 16 bases between them. The CDR3 spells CASRSWGPGTGELFF. As DNA, the CDR3 is TGTGCCAGTAGAAGTTGGGGGCCGGGAACCGGGGAGCTGTTTTTT.